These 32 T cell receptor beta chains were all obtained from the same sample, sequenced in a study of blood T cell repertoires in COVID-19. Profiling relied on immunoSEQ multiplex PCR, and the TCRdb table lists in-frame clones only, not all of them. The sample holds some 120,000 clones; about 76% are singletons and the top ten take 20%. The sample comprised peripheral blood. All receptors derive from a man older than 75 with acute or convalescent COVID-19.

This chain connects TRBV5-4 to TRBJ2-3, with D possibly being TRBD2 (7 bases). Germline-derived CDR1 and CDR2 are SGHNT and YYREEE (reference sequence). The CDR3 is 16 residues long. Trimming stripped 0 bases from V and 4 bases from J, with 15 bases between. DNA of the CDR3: TGTGCCAGCAGCTTGGCGAAGGGGGGGCCCGCAGATACGCAGTATTTT. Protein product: CASSLAKGGPADTQYF.

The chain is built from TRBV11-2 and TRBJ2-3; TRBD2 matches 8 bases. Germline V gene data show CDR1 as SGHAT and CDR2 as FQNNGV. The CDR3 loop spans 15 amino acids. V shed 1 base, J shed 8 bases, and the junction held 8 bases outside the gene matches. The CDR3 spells CASSLVSGGVFTQYF. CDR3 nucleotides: TGTGCCAGCAGCTTAGTTTCCGGGGGGGTATTTACGCAGTATTTT.

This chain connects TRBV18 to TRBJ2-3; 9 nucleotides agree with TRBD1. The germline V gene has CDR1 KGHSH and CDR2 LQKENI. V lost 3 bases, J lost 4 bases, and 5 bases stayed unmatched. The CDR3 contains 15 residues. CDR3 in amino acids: CASSPLTGGADTQYF. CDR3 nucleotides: TGTGCCAGCTCACCGCTGACAGGGGGAGCAGATACGCAGTATTTT.

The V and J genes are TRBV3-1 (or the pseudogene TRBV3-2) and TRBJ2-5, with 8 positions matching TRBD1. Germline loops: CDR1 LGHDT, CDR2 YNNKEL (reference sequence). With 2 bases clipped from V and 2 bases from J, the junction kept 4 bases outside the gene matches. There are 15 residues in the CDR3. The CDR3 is CASSQRTGIQETQYF. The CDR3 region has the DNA TGTGCCAGCAGCCAAAGGACAGGGATACAAGAGACCCAGTACTTC.

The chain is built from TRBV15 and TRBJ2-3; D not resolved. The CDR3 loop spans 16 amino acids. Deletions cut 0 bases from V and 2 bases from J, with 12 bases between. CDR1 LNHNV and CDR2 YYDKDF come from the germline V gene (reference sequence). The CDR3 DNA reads TGTGCCACCAGCAGAGATCTCGCCGCGTCCACAGATACGCAGTATTTT. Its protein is CATSRDLAASTDTQYF.

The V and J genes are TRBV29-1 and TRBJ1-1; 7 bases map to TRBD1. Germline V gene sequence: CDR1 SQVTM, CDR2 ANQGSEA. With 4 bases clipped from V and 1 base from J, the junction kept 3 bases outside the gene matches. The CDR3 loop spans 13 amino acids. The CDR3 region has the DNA TGCAGCGTTGGACAGGGACGGAACACTGAAGCTTTCTTT. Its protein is CSVGQGRNTEAFF.

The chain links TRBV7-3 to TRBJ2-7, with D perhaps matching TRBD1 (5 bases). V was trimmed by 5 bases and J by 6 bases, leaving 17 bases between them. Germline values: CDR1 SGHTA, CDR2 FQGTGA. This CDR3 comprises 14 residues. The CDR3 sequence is CASSPNPLTAEQYF. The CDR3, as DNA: TGTGCCAGCAGCCCGAACCCTCTGACAGCCGAGCAGTACTTC. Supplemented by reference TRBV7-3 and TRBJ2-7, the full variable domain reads GAGVSQTPSNKVTEKGKYVELRCDPISGHTALYWYRQSLGQGPEFLIYFQGTGAADDSGLPNDRFFAVRPEGSVSTLKIQRTERGDSAVYLCASSPNPLTAEQYFGPGTRLTVT.

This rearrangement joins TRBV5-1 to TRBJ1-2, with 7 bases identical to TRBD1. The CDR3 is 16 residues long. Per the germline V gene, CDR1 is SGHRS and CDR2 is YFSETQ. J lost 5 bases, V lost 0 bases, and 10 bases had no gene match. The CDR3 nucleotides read TGCGCCAGCAGCTTGGGTTCGTCAGGGGGTCGTTATGGCTACACCTTC. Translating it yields CASSLGSSGGRYGYTF.

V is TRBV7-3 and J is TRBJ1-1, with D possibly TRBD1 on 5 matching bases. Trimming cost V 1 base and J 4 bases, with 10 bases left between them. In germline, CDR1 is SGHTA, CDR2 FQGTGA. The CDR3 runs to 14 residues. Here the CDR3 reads CASSLSQGSTEAFF. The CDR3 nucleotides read TGTGCCAGCAGCTTAAGTCAGGGATCCACTGAAGCTTTCTTT.

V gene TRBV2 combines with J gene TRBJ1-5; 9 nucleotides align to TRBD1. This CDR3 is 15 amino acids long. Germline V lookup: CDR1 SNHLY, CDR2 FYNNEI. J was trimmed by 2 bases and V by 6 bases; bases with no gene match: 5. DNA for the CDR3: TGTGCCAGCAGCCCCCGGGACAGGGGCAATCAGCCCCAGCATTTT. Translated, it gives CASSPRDRGNQPQHF.

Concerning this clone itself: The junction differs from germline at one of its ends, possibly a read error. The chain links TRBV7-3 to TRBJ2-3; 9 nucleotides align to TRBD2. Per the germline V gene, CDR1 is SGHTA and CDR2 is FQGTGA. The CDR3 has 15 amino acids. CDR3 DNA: TGTGCCAGCAGCTTTAGCGGGACTAGCAGAGATACGCAGTATTTT. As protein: CASSFSGTSRDTQYF.

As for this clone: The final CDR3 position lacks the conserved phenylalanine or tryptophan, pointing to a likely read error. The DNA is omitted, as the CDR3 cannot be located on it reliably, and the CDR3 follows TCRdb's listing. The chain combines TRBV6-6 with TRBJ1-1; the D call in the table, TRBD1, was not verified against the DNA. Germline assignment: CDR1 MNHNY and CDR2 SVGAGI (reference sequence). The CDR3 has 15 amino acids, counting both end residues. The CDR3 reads CASSGQRYVSLFFGL.

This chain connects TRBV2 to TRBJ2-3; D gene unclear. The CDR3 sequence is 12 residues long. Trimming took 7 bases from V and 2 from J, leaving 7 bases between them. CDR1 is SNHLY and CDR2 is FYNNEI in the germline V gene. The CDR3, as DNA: TGTGCCAGCAACGGAGACACAGATACGCAGTATTTT. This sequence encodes CASNGDTDTQYF.

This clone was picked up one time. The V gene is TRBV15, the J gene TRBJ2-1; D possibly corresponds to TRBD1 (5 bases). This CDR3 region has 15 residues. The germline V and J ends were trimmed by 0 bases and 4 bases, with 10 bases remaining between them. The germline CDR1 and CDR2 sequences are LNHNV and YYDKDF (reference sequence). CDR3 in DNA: TGTGCCACCAGCAGAGACGATGGGGCATACAATGAGCAGTTCTTC. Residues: CATSRDDGAYNEQFF.

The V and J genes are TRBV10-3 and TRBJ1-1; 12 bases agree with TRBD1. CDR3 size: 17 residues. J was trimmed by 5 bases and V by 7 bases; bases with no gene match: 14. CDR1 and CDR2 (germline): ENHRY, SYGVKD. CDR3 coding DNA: TGTGCCATCAAACCGGGACAGGGGGCTTCCCTCCAGACTGAAGCTTTCTTT. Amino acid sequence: CAIKPGQGASLQTEAFF.

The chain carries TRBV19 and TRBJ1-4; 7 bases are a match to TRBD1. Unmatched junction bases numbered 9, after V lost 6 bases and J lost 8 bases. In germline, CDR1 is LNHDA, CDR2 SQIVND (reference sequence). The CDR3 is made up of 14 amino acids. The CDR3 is CASSHRDSGEKLFF. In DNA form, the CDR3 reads TGTGCCAGTAGCCACCGGGACAGTGGGGAAAAACTGTTTTTT.

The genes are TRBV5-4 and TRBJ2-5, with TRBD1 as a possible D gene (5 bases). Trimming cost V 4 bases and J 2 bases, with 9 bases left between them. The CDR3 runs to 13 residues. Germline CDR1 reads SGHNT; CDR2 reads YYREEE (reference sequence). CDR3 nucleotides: TGTGCCAGCAGCAGAGACAGTCAAGAGACCCAGTACTTC. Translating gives CASSRDSQETQYF.

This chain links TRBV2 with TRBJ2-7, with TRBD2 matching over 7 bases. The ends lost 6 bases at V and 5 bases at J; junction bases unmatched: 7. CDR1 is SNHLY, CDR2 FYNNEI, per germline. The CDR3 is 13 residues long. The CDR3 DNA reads TGTGCCAGCAGCGGGAGGCAGGGTAACGAGCAGTACTTC. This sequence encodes CASSGRQGNEQYF. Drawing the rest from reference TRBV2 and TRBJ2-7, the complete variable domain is EPEVTQTPSHQVTQMGQEVILRCVPISNHLYFYWYRQILGQKVEFLVSFYNNEISEKSEIFDDQFSVERPDGSNFTLKIRSTKLEDSAMYFCASSGRQGNEQYFGPGTRLTVT.

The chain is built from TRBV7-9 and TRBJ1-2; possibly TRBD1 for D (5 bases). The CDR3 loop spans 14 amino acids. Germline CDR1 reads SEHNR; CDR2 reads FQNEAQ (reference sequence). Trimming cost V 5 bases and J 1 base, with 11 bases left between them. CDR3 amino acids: CASSPTEFNYGYTF. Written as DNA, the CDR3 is TGTGCCAGCAGCCCGACAGAGTTTAACTATGGCTACACCTTC. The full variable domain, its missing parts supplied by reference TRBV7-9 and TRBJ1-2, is DTGVSQNPRHKITKRGQNVTFRCDPISEHNRLYWYRQTLGQGPEFLTYFQNEAQLEKSRLLSDRFSAERPKGSFSTLEIQRTEQGDSAMYLCASSPTEFNYGYTFGSGTRLTVV.

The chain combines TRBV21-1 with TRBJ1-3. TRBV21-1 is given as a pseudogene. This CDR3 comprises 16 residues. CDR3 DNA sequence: TGTGCCAGCAGCAAAGGTAGACGGGACTCTGGAAACACCATATATTTT. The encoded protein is CASSKGRRDSGNTIYF.

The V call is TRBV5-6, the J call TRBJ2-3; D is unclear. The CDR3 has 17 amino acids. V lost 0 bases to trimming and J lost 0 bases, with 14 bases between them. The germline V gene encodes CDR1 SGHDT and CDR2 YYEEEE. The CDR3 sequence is CASSLVFVTTSTDTQYF. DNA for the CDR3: TGTGCCAGCAGCTTGGTGTTTGTGACAACTAGCACAGATACGCAGTATTTT.

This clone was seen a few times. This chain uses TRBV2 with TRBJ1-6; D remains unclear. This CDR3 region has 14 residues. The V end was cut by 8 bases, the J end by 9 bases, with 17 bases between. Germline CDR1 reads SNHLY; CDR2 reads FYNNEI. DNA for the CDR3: TGTGCCAGCCTCTCAACATCACAAGTTTCACCCCTCCACTTT. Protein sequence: CASLSTSQVSPLHF.

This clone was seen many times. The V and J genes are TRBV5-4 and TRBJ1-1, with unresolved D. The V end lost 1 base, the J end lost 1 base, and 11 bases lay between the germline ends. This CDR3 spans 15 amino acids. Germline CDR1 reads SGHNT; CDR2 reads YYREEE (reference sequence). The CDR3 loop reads CASSLIATGNTEAFF. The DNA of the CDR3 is TGTGCCAGCAGCTTGATAGCAACGGGGAACACTGAAGCTTTCTTT.

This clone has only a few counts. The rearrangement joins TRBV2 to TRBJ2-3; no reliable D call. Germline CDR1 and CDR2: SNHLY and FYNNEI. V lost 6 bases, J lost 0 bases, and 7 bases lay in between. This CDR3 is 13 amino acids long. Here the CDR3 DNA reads TGTGCCAGCAGCTCACAAAGCACAGATACGCAGTATTTT. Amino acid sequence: CASSSQSTDTQYF.

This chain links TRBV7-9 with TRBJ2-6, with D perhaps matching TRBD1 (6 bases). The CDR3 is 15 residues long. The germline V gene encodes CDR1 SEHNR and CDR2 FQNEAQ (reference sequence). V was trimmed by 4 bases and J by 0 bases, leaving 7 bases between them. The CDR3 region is CASSSRGSGANVLTF. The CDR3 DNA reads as TGTGCCAGCAGCTCCAGGGGCTCTGGGGCCAACGTCCTGACTTTC.

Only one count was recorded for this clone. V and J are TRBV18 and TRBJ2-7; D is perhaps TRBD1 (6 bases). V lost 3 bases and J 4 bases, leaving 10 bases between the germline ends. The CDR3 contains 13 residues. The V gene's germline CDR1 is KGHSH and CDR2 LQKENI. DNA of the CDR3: TGTGCCAGCTCACCCGGGACACAGTACGAGCAGTACTTC. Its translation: CASSPGTQYEQYF. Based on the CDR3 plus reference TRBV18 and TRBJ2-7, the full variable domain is NAGVMQNPRHLVRRRGQEARLRCSPMKGHSHVYWYRQLPEEGLKFMVYLQKENIIDESGMPKERFSAEFPKEGPSILRIQQVVRGDSAAYFCASSPGTQYEQYFGPGTRLTVT.

CDR3 DNA sequence: TGTGCCAGCAGCCCTCCAGGGGGTAGGGAGACCCAGTACTTC. It specifies CASSPPGGRETQYF. The gene calls are TRBV14 and TRBJ2-5; 7 bases fit TRBD1. Unmatched junction bases numbered 7, after V lost 4 bases and J lost 5 bases. Germline values: CDR1 SGHDN, CDR2 FVKESK. The CDR3 is made up of 14 amino acids. Together with reference TRBV14 and TRBJ2-5, the CDR3 gives the full variable domain: EAGVTQFPSHSVIEKGQTVTLRCDPISGHDNLYWYRRVMGKEIKFLLHFVKESKQDESGMPNNRFLAERTGGTYSTLKVQPAELEDSGVYFCASSPPGGRETQYFGPGTRLLVL.

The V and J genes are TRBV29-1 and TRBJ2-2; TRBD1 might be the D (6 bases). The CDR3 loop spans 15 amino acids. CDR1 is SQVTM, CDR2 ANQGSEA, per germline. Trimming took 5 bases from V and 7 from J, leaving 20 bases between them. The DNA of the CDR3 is TGCAGCGTTAGGGGGTTACCGACGGGTGTCGGGGAGCTGTTTTTT. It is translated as CSVRGLPTGVGELFF.

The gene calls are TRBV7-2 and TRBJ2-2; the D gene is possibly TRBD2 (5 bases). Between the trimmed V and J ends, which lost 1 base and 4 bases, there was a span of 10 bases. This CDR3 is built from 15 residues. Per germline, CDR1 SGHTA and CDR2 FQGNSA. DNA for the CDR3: TGTGCCAGCAGCTTAGGCGGAGGTAGCACCGGGGAGCTGTTTTTT. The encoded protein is CASSLGGGSTGELFF.

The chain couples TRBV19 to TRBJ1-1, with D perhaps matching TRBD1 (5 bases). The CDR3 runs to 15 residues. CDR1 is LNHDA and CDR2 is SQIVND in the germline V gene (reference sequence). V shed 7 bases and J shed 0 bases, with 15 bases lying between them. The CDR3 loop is CASTFRRQLNTEAFF. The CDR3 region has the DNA TGTGCCAGTACTTTCAGAAGACAGTTGAACACTGAAGCTTTCTTT.

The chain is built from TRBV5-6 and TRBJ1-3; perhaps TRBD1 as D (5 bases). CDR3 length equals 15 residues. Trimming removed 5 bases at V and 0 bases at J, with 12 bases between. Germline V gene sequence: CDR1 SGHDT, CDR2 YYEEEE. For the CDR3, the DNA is TGTGCCAGCAGACGACAGAGTCTCTCTGGAAACACCATATATTTT. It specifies CASRRQSLSGNTIYF.

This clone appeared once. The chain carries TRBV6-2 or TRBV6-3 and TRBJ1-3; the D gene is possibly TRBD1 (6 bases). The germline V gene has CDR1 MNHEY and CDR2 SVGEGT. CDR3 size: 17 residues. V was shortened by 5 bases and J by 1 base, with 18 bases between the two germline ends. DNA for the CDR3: TGTGCCAGCAGTCACACAGGGAGTCTTCGTTCTGGAAACACCATATATTTT. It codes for CASSHTGSLRSGNTIYF.